This TCR beta chain comes out of a study of blood T cell repertoires in COVID-19. Study in general: The origin of the acute and convalescent COVID-19 samples was the United States, Italy and Spain. PBMCs, B-cell-depleted T cells, or T cells were the source of the cDNA or gDNA that made up the material.

The CDR3 is 17 residues long. In germline, CDR1 is GTSNPN, CDR2 SVGIG (reference sequence). Trimming took off 1 base at V and 3 bases at J, with 19 bases between the two ends. Followed longitudinally, the Seattle patients had been enrolled during active infection. In the original analysis: Counts of nucleated cells, estimated from reference gene primer amplification, were obtained. The table came from immunoSEQ multiplex PCR; TCRdb's copy has only in-frame clones and leaves some out. That table is the source of V, J and clone size, and D and trimming were worked out from the DNA. The table has some 68,000 clones, 90% seen once.

The sample taken for sequencing was peripheral blood. The sequence came from a man aged 45-65 years with COVID-19, enrolled during active disease. This chain joins TRBV30 and TRBJ1-5, with D possibly TRBD1 on 5 matching bases. The CDR3, as DNA: TGTGCCTGGAGTGCAACCTTAGGAGGAGGGGACAATCAGCCCCAGCATTTT. This codes for CAWSATLGGGDNQPQHF.